This record covers a single TCR beta chain. Methods used by the authors: Using reference gene primer amplification, nucleated cell counts were estimated. Sequencing used immunoSEQ multiplex PCR; TCRdb keeps in-frame clones, though not all of them. That table gives V, J and clone size, and the DNA gave D and trimming. The profile covers fewer than 300,000 clones, with about 86% appearing a single time and 9.5% to 15% taken by the ten largest. The data belong to a study of blood T cell repertoires in COVID-19. Overall study: The analysed material was cDNA or gDNA that came from T cells, B-cell-depleted T cells, or PBMCs.

Germline V gives CDR1 SEHNR, CDR2 FQNEAQ (reference sequence). Trimming at V came to 1 base and at J to 7 bases, leaving 3 bases not matched to a gene. CDR3 length equals 15 residues. It was during active infection that Seattle patients were enrolled and then longitudinally followed. The clonotype comes from a woman in her twenties or thirties with COVID-19, enrolled during active disease. The chain links TRBV7-9 to TRBJ1-6, with TRBD1 identical over 8 bases. What was sequenced was peripheral blood. CDR3 in DNA: TGTGCCAGCAGCTTAGTTACAGGGGGGAATTCACCCCTCCACTTT. It codes for CASSLVTGGNSPLHF.